What follows is one TCR beta chain and its context. The antigen it recognizes is unknown. One end of the junction is discordant with germline, which a read error may explain. This entry belongs to a study of cytomegalovirus exposure and HLA in healthy donors (dated 2017 in TCRdb). General notes on the study: In an earlier analysis of roughly 500 of the donors, about 270 Gb of sequence data and 100 million or so unique TCR beta sequences from roughly 190 million T cells were reported. An earlier analysis of 500 to 650 of the donors applied high-throughput TCR beta sequencing to assess whether each TCR beta V gene segment acted as functional or pseudogenic. A later analysis re-examined previously published TCR beta repertoires from 610 or so donors and added high-resolution HLA genotyping to investigate patterns of TCR occurrence. Both class I and class II loci were covered by HLA typing, at four-digit resolution. Roughly 5 DR-DQ haplotypes were handled as single units for association and clustering because linkage in the cohort was strong. The study was designed to test whether signatures of past pathogen exposure could be identified by cataloging public T cell receptors. Among 300 to 450 genotyped donors of the cohort, an average of around 240,000 unique TCR beta nucleotide sequences were sequenced per donor, roughly 20% of them non-productive. Of the approximately 400 genotyped donors, roughly 85% fell in the genetic ancestry cluster associated with self-reported Caucasian donors. All discovery cohort repertoires had been generated using a single sequencing platform. The T cell repertoires of around 730 subjects were profiled by immunosequencing and related to cytomegalovirus serostatus. The number of typed donors differed by locus: about 629-630 for A, B, C, DRB1 and DQB1; 522 for DQA1; some 590 for DPA1; and 450 to 480 for DPB1. Genome-wide SNP genotypes for about 60% of the roughly 670 donors were used in a later genetic analysis, which treated that subset as a discovery cohort. The later analysis used no new phenotypic data to find candidate immune exposures, relying instead on TCR beta sequences and their occurrence across donors. Around 320 gigabases of sequencing data and 70 million to 100 million unique TCR sequences were included in an early release covering roughly 600 HLA-typed donors. To predict cytomegalovirus infection status, the study combined high-throughput TCR immunosequencing, statistical association of individual TCRs with disease status, and machine learning. Along with the approximately 600-subject first cohort, a separate validation cohort of 120 different subjects was used. Donor age, sex, ethnicity and CMV serostatus were compiled together with the repertoire data.

On the study overall, not on this receptor specifically: An earlier analysis of around 500 of the donors showed that most TCR beta V segments appeared in productive rearrangements either about 90% or about 30% of the time, which broadly matched IMGT annotations. A later genetic analysis associated a missense DCLRE1C variant with V-gene and J-gene trimming of TCR beta chains, and an independent cohort replicated the association. The presence/absence analyses assumed that sequencing depth was roughly uniform across donors, and that assumption may not be true. In a later analysis, most CMV-associated TCR beta chains were found to appear HLA-restricted, with HLA associations seemingly driven largely by CMV exposure. Most TCR sequences were seen in very few donors, while some public TCRs were found in many individuals. Cytomegalovirus status was reported to be diagnosed by the classifier with high specificity and sensitivity in both the original and validation cohorts. In a later analysis, several top co-occurrence clusters were reported to appear linked to parvovirus B19, influenza, CMV and Epstein-Barr virus. A later analysis found that TCR association rates varied across HLA loci, with DRB1 alleles showing the most associated TCRs and HLA-C alleles the fewest. Some IMGT-functional V segments, including TRBV6-2 and TRBV6-3, could not be distinguished by the 87-base-pair reads and were therefore excluded. Because some donors lacked HLA typing at each locus, the association tests relied only on the typed subset. A later genetic analysis reported fewer N-insertions in productive TCRs among donors in an Asian-associated ancestry cluster than the roughly 700-donor mean. In a later analysis, about 17,000 TCR beta sequences were associated with specific HLA alleles at a false discovery rate of 0.05. Correlated functional status among segregating V segments might be attributable to linkage disequilibrium, but an unknown experimental factor could not be ruled out. When HLA alleles, especially DR and DQ, strongly co-occurred, TCR associations were difficult to assign to individual alleles. In vitro tests confirmed that a few of the cytomegalovirus-associated TCR beta chains recognize cytomegalovirus antigens. The cohort was sequenced for TCR beta chains only, and without alpha or paired-chain data the features that could be detected were limited. Immune exposure information for the cohort was limited to CMV serostatus. In the study, around 160 TCR beta chains were listed as associated with cytomegalovirus. A further reported finding was that TCR beta sequences accurately predicted the HLA-A and HLA-B alleles for most subjects in the first cohort. A cluster of highly shared sequence variants was judged likely to represent a technical artifact of the sequencing pipeline. In a later analysis, HLA-associated TCR beta chains showed more clonal expansion and lower generation probabilities than non-associated chains that were equally common. Over 15 rarely observed V segments, including chromosome 9 orphons, were excluded from the earlier analysis of several hundred of the donors because counts were too low. According to the authors, the approach could potentially be generalized to other disease states and immunological phenotypes.

The CDR3 contains 13 residues, cysteine and phenylalanine counted. Just the 39-base CDR3 DNA is kept, in frame starting at base 1. In the germline V gene (reference sequence), CDR1 corresponds to SSHAT and CDR2 to FNYEAQ. The method behind the library was the immunoSEQ multiplex PCR assay. A mixture of 60 forward primers for TCR Vbeta segments and 13 reverse primers for TCR Jbeta segments was used in the multiplex PCR. Amplification of the CDR3 region of rearranged TCR beta genes was performed with a multiplex PCR assay on genomic DNA. The amplified TCR beta libraries were sequenced on the Illumina HiSeq System as 87-base-pair reads. Under the source paper's analysis protocol: A later analysis counted some 74 million unique TCR beta chains across the roughly 700 repertoires, and 9.5 million to 11 million of these chains were shared by at least two donors. Raw reads were error-corrected and collapsed into unique sequences by a nearest-neighbor algorithm in which closely related sequences were merged to remove PCR and sequencing errors. CDR3 sequences were aligned to IMGT reference sequences to assign V, D and J gene segments. For a sequence to be retained, at least a six-nucleotide match to both a V gene segment and a J gene segment was required. A rearrangement was called productive if the CDR3 had no stop codons and remained in frame with V and J, and every other rearrangement was called non-productive. Following IMGT convention, CDR3 was defined as the stretch from the second conserved V-encoded cysteine up to the conserved J-encoded phenylalanine. The earlier analysis of about 530 of the donors excluded any sequence lacking an unambiguous match to a single V gene segment. An earlier analysis of roughly 590 of the donors called V segments functional above 56.7% productive rearrangements and segregating when the between-donor standard deviation exceeded 5%. A statistical classification framework was built to diagnose cytomegalovirus status from the catalog of TCR beta chain sequences. V and J gene assignment, in a later analysis, came from comparing TCR nucleotide sequences with IMGT/GENE-DB human TR gene sequences. In a later analysis, CDR3 sequences and most-parsimonious VDJ recombination scenarios were assigned using the TCRdist pipeline. In a later analysis, each TCR beta chain was defined by its CDR3 amino acid sequence together with its V-gene family, and reads without a unique V-gene family were excluded. To address suspected cross-contamination and a sequencing artifact, a later analysis removed 450 to 700 highly shared, low-generation-probability nucleotide sequences. In a later analysis, a clonal expansion index for each public chain was calculated from normalized within-repertoire ranks of inferred template counts. In a later analysis, generation probabilities were computed using a VDJ recombination model fitted to out-of-frame rearrangements, and the results were checked against IGoR. A later analysis scored TCR-TCR, TCR-HLA and TCR-CMV co-occurrence with hypergeometric tests, applying a repertoire-size bias correction to TCR pairs. In a later analysis, false discovery rates were estimated by permuting HLA or CMV assignments 20 times. A later analysis grouped co-occurring TCRs with DBSCAN, adding TCRdist sequence similarity when clustering within HLA-allele-positive subsets. Repertoires with fewer than 30,000 or more than 120,000 public chains were left out of co-occurrence clustering, as were about five repertoires with anomalous nucleotide sharing. This immuneACCESS table, as held by TCRdb, lists in-frame sequences with V and J called but not all clones. Of the missing ones, under half trace to an unresolved V gene in checked studies; the others have no known cause. Clone size and V and J calls were adopted from that table, with D and trimming inferred from the DNA. The sample includes some 190,000 clones, with 65% to 85% observed a single time. The ten most abundant clones make up 0.95% to 1.5% of the sample.

In total, 666 healthy bone marrow donors made up the cohort. All cohort members were sampled while nominally healthy, although unrecorded immune exposures were likely present. The donor tested CMV seronegative, placing the donor among the 300 to 400 seronegative members of the cohort. Each donor provided a peripheral blood sample, and peripheral blood mononuclear cells were used for TCR beta sequencing. The Qiagen DNeasy Blood Extraction Kit was used to extract genomic DNA from the blood cell samples. The clonotype originates from a boy aged 2 to 9 in good health and CMV-seronegative. The chain was built from TRBV7-7 and TRBJ2-1, and 10 junctional nucleotides match TRBD2. The sequenced sample was PBMCs. Here the CDR3 is given as CASSLAGGLEQFF. The DNA reads TGTGCTAGCAGCTTAGCGGGAGGCCTTGAGCAGTTCTTC. With the rest looked up from the reference TRBV7-7 and TRBJ2-1 genes rather than sequenced, the full variable domain is GAGVSQSPRYKVTKRGQDVTLRCDPISSHATLYWYQQALGQGPEFLTYFNYEAQPDKSGLPSDRFSAERPEGSISTLTIQRTEQRDSAMYRCASSLAGGLEQFFGPGTRLTVL.